The sequence of this T cell receptor beta chain was determined in a study of a mutant IDH1 vaccine in newly diagnosed glioma. Study conclusions and caveats: Pseudoprogression appeared independent of alterations in top peripheral clonotypes.

For this clone: Antigen unknown.

TCRdb's copy holds only in-frame clones and misses some; the assay was immunoSEQ multiplex PCR. The sample consists of about 69,000 clones, around 84% of them appearing once. Regarding time point: week 35, safety follow-up. Every single dose of the vaccine, 300 ug of mutant IDH1 20-mer peptide, came with topical imiquimod. CDR1 MNHEY and CDR2 SMNVEV come from the germline V gene (reference sequence). The CDR3 runs 14 residues. The ends lost 6 bases at V and 5 bases at J; junction bases unmatched: 3. The receptor was derived from a man aged 30 to 45 with glioma. The V and J genes are TRBV27 and TRBJ2-2; TRBD1 matches 10 bases. The sample was PBMCs, taken from a glioma patient whose treatment included an IDH1 peptide vaccine. CDR3 protein: CASRDRGLTGELFF. The DNA for the CDR3 is TGTGCCAGCAGAGACAGGGGGCTGACCGGGGAGCTGTTTTTT.